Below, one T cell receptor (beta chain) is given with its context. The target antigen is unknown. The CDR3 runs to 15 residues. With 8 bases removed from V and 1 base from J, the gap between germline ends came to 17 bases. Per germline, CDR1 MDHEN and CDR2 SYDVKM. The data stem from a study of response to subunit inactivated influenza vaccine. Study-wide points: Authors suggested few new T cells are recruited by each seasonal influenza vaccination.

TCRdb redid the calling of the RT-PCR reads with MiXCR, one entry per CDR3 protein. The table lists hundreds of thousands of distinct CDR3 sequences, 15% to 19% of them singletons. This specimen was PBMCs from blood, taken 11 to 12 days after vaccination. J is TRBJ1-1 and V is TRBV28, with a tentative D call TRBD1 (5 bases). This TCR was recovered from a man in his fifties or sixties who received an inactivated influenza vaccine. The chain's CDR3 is CASFPGGSGNTEAFF. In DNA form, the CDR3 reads TGTGCCAGCTTTCCCGGGGGGAGCGGGAACACTGAAGCTTTCTTT.